This T cell receptor (beta chain) was sequenced during a study of T cells after yellow fever vaccination. This clonotype was seen ten or more times. No antigen is known for it. Whole-study results and caveats: A weaker but faster secondary response was observed, peaking on day 5 versus 15.

CDR1 is DFQATT, CDR2 SNEGSKA, per germline (reference sequence). The CDR3 has 14 residues. V lost 6 bases and J lost 4; bases outside the gene matches: 9. TCRdb reanalysed the 5' RACE reads using MiXCR and keeps one entry per CDR3 protein. The sample contains under 500,000 distinct CDR3 sequences, around 19% of which appear only once. The V and J genes are TRBV20-1 and TRBJ2-3; TRBD2 aligns across 8 bases. This material consisted of PBMCs, taken before the yellow fever booster vaccination. This sequence was found in a man aged 18 to 35 who received the YFV17D yellow fever vaccine. CDR3 amino acids: CSAPTAGGSDTQYF. In nucleotides, the CDR3 is TGCAGTGCCCCCACGGCGGGGGGTTCAGATACGCAGTATTTT.